This TCR beta chain was retrieved from a study of T-cell reconstitution after alpha-beta-depleted transplantation in children. The sample holds a few counts of this clonotype. The CDR3 length is 16 residues. CDR1 MDHEN and CDR2 SYDVKM come from the germline V gene. Trimming removed 2 bases from V and 1 base from J, with 15 bases in between. Preparation of the TCRbeta library used unique molecular identifiers. Each CDR3 protein gets one entry after TCRdb re-called the PCR reads with MiXCR. This sample has more than 200,000 distinct CDR3 sequences, with under 30% found just once. The rearrangement links TRBV28 to TRBJ2-7; D is possibly TRBD2 (6 bases). The sequencing here drew on PBMCs, taken before TCRalphabeta/CD19-depleted stem cell transplant. The receptor was isolated from a girl between 2 and 10 years old with Fanconi anemia, due to receive a stem cell transplant. CDR3 nucleotide sequence: TGTGCCAGCAGTTTACCGGGAGCCGGTATATCCTACGAGCAGTACTTC. Translated, it gives CASSLPGAGISYEQYF. Looking up the rest from reference TRBV28 and TRBJ2-7 gives the full variable domain: DVKVTQSSRYLVKRTGEKVFLECVQDMDHENMFWYRQDPGLGLRLIYFSYDVKMKEKGDIPEGYSVSREKKERFSLILESASTNQTSMYLCASSLPGAGISYEQYFGPGTRLTVT.